These 25 T cell receptor beta chains came from one sample sequenced in a study of CD8 T cells in ankylosing spondylitis. In TCRdb, the 5' RACE reads were re-called with MiXCR into one record per CDR3 protein. The table shows about 150,000 distinct CDR3 sequences, with 40% to 50% occurring only once. Sample: synovial fluid, either unsorted or a sorted T cell fraction (not recorded which). The receptors here all came from a male donor with ankylosing spondylitis.

This chain links TRBV7-8 with TRBJ1-5; tentatively, D is TRBD1 (5 bases). Trimming stripped 0 bases from V and 3 bases from J, with 15 bases between. This CDR3 spans 17 amino acids. The V gene's germline CDR1 is SGHVS and CDR2 FQNEAQ. Here the CDR3 DNA reads TGTGCCAGCAGCTTAGCGCTTGTCTACAGGACCAATCAGCCCCAGCATTTT. This codes for CASSLALVYRTNQPQHF. Drawing the rest from reference TRBV7-8 and TRBJ1-5, the complete variable domain is GAGVSQSPRYKVAKRGQDVALRCDPISGHVSLFWYQQALGQGPEFLTYFQNEAQLDKSGLPSDRFFAERPEGSVSTLKIQRTQQEDSAVYLCASSLALVYRTNQPQHFGDGTRLSIL.

The genes are TRBV3-1 and TRBJ2-5, with D perhaps given as TRBD1 or TRBD2 (6 bases each). CDR1 is LGHDT and CDR2 is YNNKEL in the germline V gene (reference sequence). V was cut by 4 bases and J by 1 base, with 16 bases left in between. This CDR3 has 16 amino acids. For the CDR3, the DNA is TGTGCCAGCAGCCCTCCCTCGGAGGGGGGCCAAGAGACCCAGTACTTC. Translating gives CASSPPSEGGQETQYF.

Sample share makes this clonotype medium-sized (0.01 to 0.1%). This chain connects TRBV7-3 to TRBJ2-1; 8 nucleotides match TRBD1. Per the germline V gene, CDR1 is SGHTA and CDR2 is FQGTGA. Losses at the gene ends were 5 bases for V and 7 bases for J; bases not matched to a gene: 16. The CDR3 loop spans 17 amino acids. CDR3 sequence: CASSLPGQDFLVNEQFF. The CDR3 nucleotides read TGTGCCAGCAGCCTCCCGGGACAGGATTTCTTGGTTAATGAGCAGTTCTTC.

This clonotype was counted only a few times. V gene TRBV10-3 combines with J gene TRBJ2-3; no clear D gene. This CDR3 is 13 amino acids long. Trimming shortened V by 3 bases and J by 1 base, and 5 bases separated the two germline ends. Germline values: CDR1 ENHRY, CDR2 SYGVKD. The CDR3 protein is CAISEPGTDTQYF. The DNA for the CDR3 is TGTGCCATCAGTGAACCGGGCACAGATACGCAGTATTTT.

This clonotype was seen repeatedly, ten times or more. V gene TRBV4-3 combines with J gene TRBJ2-3; TRBD2 is a possible D gene (6 bases). The CDR3 is 17 amino acids. CDR1 LGHNA and CDR2 YSLEER come from the germline V gene. The V gene lost 0 bases and the J gene lost 4 bases, with 17 bases spanning the gap. The chain's CDR3 is CASSQDFAGSLPDTQYF. CDR3 coding DNA: TGCGCCAGCAGCCAAGATTTTGCGGGGAGTCTGCCAGATACGCAGTATTTT.

The chain recombines TRBV5-1 with TRBJ2-1; D is ambiguous. CDR3 length: 14 residues. V lost 2 bases and J 6 bases, leaving 12 bases between the germline ends. CDR1 is SGHRS, CDR2 YFSETQ, per germline. CDR3 sequence: CASSFGGWPNEQFF. In nucleotides, the CDR3 is TGCGCCAGCAGCTTCGGCGGCTGGCCCAATGAGCAGTTCTTC.

Worth noting for this clonotype: At one of its ends the junction is not consistent with the germline gene, which may arise from a read error. V usage is TRBV5-1 and J usage is TRBJ2-1; D is uncertain. The CDR3 runs 12 residues. From germline, CDR1 is SGHRS and CDR2 YFSETQ. CDR3 coding DNA: TGCGCCAGCAACTTGCTGGACAATGAGCAGTTCTTC. Protein sequence: CASNLLDNEQFF.

This clonotype was counted a few times. The chain has TRBV5-1 and TRBJ1-2, with 10 bases aligning to TRBD1. The CDR3 consists of 14 residues. Germline CDR1 SGHRS, CDR2 YFSETQ. V lost 4 bases and J lost 4; bases outside the gene matches: 4. The chain's CDR3 is CASSGRDRGYGYTF. CDR3 nucleotide sequence: TGCGCCAGCAGCGGAAGGGACAGGGGCTATGGCTACACCTTC. The full variable domain, rest sourced from reference TRBV5-1 and TRBJ1-2, is KAGVTQTPRYLIKTRGQQVTLSCSPISGHRSVSWYQQTPGQGLQFLFEYFSETQRNKGNFPGRFSGRQFSNSRSEMNVSTLELGDSALYLCASSGRDRGYGYTFGSGTRLTVV.

The chain has TRBV4-1 and TRBJ1-4; a possible D gene is TRBD1 (6 bases). The CDR3 has 16 amino acids. Per germline, CDR1 MGHRA and CDR2 YSYEKL. V dropped 3 bases and J dropped 1 base, with 12 bases sitting between them. The DNA of the CDR3 is TGCGCCAGCAGCCACGCACAGGGAGTAACTAATGAAAAACTGTTTTTT. Amino acid sequence: CASSHAQGVTNEKLFF.

This clonotype was seen once. The chain uses TRBV19 and TRBJ2-1, with D possibly TRBD2 on 5 matching bases. The length of the CDR3 is 13 residues. The V and J ends lost 6 bases and 3 bases respectively, with 9 bases between them. Germline values: CDR1 LNHDA, CDR2 SQIVND (reference sequence). In DNA form, the CDR3 reads TGTGCCAGTAGGACGGGGAACTACAATGAGCAGTTCTTC. It specifies CASRTGNYNEQFF. Full variable domain (missing parts from reference TRBV19 and TRBJ2-1): DGGITQSPKYLFRKEGQNVTLSCEQNLNHDAMYWYRQDPGQGLRLIYYSQIVNDFQKGDIAEGYSVSREKKESFPLTVTSAQKNPTAFYLCASRTGNYNEQFFGPGTRLTVL.

The table lists this clonotype with a few counts. The chain recombines TRBV10-3 with TRBJ2-3; D perhaps matches TRBD2 (6 bases). The CDR3 consists of 16 residues. V was shortened by 0 bases and J by 10 bases, with 20 bases between the two germline ends. Germline CDR1 is ENHRY and CDR2 is SYGVKD. The DNA for the CDR3 is TGTGCCATCAGTGAGTCGATTTTAGCGGCTCAGATACCGCAGTATTTT. It translates to CAISESILAAQIPQYF.

The chain is built from TRBV25-1 and TRBJ2-7; D not certain. The CDR3 covers 14 residues. With 0 bases removed from V and 2 bases from J, the gap between germline ends came to 8 bases. CDR1 is MGHDK and CDR2 is SYGVNS in the germline V gene. For the CDR3, the DNA is TGTGCCAGCAGTGAATACGGAGCCGCCTACGAGCAGTACTTC. This sequence encodes CASSEYGAAYEQYF.

In this sample, this clonotype turned up a few times. The chain couples TRBV3-1 to TRBJ2-5, with TRBD2 matching 7 bases. Germline V gives CDR1 LGHDT, CDR2 YNNKEL (reference sequence). Losses at the gene ends were 1 base for V and 1 base for J; bases not matched to a gene: 9. The CDR3 loop spans 17 amino acids. CDR3 in DNA: TGTGCCAGCAGCCAAGGGTCGGCTAGCGGTATCCAAGAGACCCAGTACTTC. It encodes CASSQGSASGIQETQYF.

This chain links TRBV7-2 with TRBJ1-1; a possible D gene is TRBD1 (6 bases). Trimming pared 5 bases from V and 6 bases from J, leaving 22 bases between. CDR1 and CDR2 from the germline V gene are SGHTA and FQGNSA. This CDR3 contains 16 residues. CDR3 DNA: TGTGCCAGCAGCCCAGGGAACAGGGTGTCGAGTGCTGAAGCTTTCTTT. Amino acids: CASSPGNRVSSAEAFF.

This clonotype occurred a few times. This chain connects TRBV4-1 to TRBJ2-7; D is perhaps TRBD2 (6 bases). Germline assignment: CDR1 MGHRA and CDR2 YSYEKL. This CDR3 is 15 amino acids long. V shed 0 bases and J shed 5 bases, with 14 bases lying between them. The CDR3: CASSQDADGRDEQYF. The CDR3, as DNA: TGCGCCAGCAGCCAAGACGCTGACGGGAGAGACGAGCAGTACTTC.

This clonotype was picked up a small number of times. The rearrangement joins TRBV6-1 to TRBJ1-2, with D possibly matching TRBD1 (5 bases). Trimming took 5 bases from V and 13 from J, leaving 20 bases between them. Germline lookup yields CDR1 MNHNS and CDR2 SASEGT. The length of the CDR3 is 13 residues. The CDR3 loop reads CASSKPGPFEITF. CDR3 nucleotide sequence: TGTGCCAGCAGTAAACCGGGACCGTTCGAGATCACCTTC.

The J gene is TRBJ1-5, the V gene TRBV7-2, with D uncertain. From germline, CDR1 is SGHTA and CDR2 FQGNSA. The CDR3 loop spans 13 amino acids. The V end lost 5 bases, the J end lost 9 bases, and 14 bases lay between the germline ends. Here the CDR3 reads CASSPGMGWPQHF. The DNA of the CDR3 is TGTGCCAGCAGCCCAGGAATGGGCTGGCCCCAGCATTTT.

The chain employs TRBV5-1 and TRBJ2-5, with D perhaps matching TRBD1 (6 bases). The CDR3 is made up of 15 amino acids. With 8 bases removed from V and 1 base from J, the gap between germline ends came to 18 bases. Germline V gene lookup returns CDR1 SGHRS and CDR2 YFSETQ. The CDR3 spells CASTSLGASQETQYF. DNA for the CDR3: TGCGCCAGTACAAGTCTGGGGGCTTCCCAAGAGACCCAGTACTTC.

The CDR3 is CASSQRTGGTADTQYF. The CDR3 nucleotides are TGCGCCAGCAGCCAGAGGACAGGGGGTACTGCAGATACGCAGTATTTT. This rearrangement joins TRBV4-1 to TRBJ2-3, with 10 positions matching TRBD1. V shed 3 bases, J shed 4 bases, and the junction held 7 bases outside the gene matches. The CDR3 spans 16 residues. Germline CDR1 MGHRA, CDR2 YSYEKL.

This clonotype was detected only a few times. V usage is TRBV7-3 and J usage is TRBJ2-1; 16 bases align to TRBD2. Germline V CDR1 and CDR2: SGHTA, FQGTGA. V shed 4 bases, J shed 4 bases, and the junction held 1 base outside the gene matches. This CDR3 has 16 amino acids. CDR3 residues: CASSSGLAGGYNEQFF. CDR3 coding DNA: TGTGCCAGCAGCTCGGGACTAGCGGGAGGGTACAATGAGCAGTTCTTC.

V gene TRBV11-1 combines with J gene TRBJ2-5; D call uncertain. Per germline, CDR1 SGHAT and CDR2 FQDESV (reference sequence). CDR3 length: 14 residues. The ends were cut back, 5 bases at V and 1 base at J, with 11 bases in the middle. CDR3 protein: CASSRWQPQETQYF. In DNA, the CDR3 is TGTGCCAGCAGCCGGTGGCAGCCCCAAGAGACCCAGTACTTC.

The V gene is TRBV2, the J gene TRBJ2-5; 11 positions match TRBD1. Germline trimming cut 6 bases from V and 1 base from J; bases unmatched to any gene: 10. The CDR3 totals 17 residues. Germline CDR1 SNHLY, CDR2 FYNNEI. The CDR3 protein is CASRDRSDRGRQETQYF. The CDR3 DNA follows: TGTGCCAGCAGGGACAGGTCGGACAGGGGGCGCCAAGAGACCCAGTACTTC.

The rearrangement links TRBV5-8 to TRBJ2-1; 7 bases fit TRBD1. Per the germline V gene, CDR1 is SGHTS and CDR2 is YDEGEE. With 7 bases clipped from V and 8 bases from J, the junction kept 6 bases outside the gene matches. This CDR3 comprises 12 residues. CDR3 in DNA: TGTGCCAGCCTAAGGGGGCTCGATGAGCAGTTCTTC. It translates to CASLRGLDEQFF.

There are a few counts of this clonotype. V gene TRBV6-2 or TRBV6-3 combines with J gene TRBJ2-1, with 9 nucleotides matching TRBD2. Germline V gene data show CDR1 as MNHEY and CDR2 as SVGEGT. Unmatched junction bases numbered 2, after V lost 1 base and J lost 4 bases. The CDR3 consists of 15 residues. The CDR3 nucleotides read TGTGCCAGCAGTTACTGGCGGGAGGGTTACAATGAGCAGTTCTTC. Translation: CASSYWREGYNEQFF.

V gene TRBV11-2 combines with J gene TRBJ2-7; weak D call: TRBD2 (6 bases). The germline gives CDR1 SGHAT, CDR2 FQNNGV. With 6 bases removed from V and 2 bases from J, the gap between germline ends came to 11 bases. The CDR3 totals 13 residues. The CDR3 nucleotides read TGTGCCAGCAGTTGGACTACTCCCTACGAGCAGTACTTC. Amino acid sequence: CASSWTTPYEQYF. Filled out from reference TRBV11-2 and TRBJ2-7, the complete variable domain reads EAGVAQSPRYKIIEKRQSVAFWCNPISGHATLYWYQQILGQGPKLLIQFQNNGVVDDSQLPKDRFSAERLKGVDSTLKIQPAKLEDSAVYLCASSWTTPYEQYFGPGTRLTVT.